The 5 T cell receptor beta chains presented below share a single source sample, sequenced in a study of T-cell memory formation after mild COVID-19. One entry per CDR3 protein results from TCRdb running MiXCR on the 5' RACE reads. The sample shows roughly 190,000 distinct CDR3 sequences, over 9.5% of them seen only once. The sequencing input was PBMCs or a T cell subset sorted from them (not recorded which). Every receptor here comes from a man aged 18 to 29 who had mild COVID-19 (a few samples of this study predate the infection). Cell type and time point are not known.

Turning to this clonotype: A single base separates this from a much larger clone, so it may be a read error. The chain recombines TRBV2 with TRBJ2-7; 11 positions agree with TRBD1. This CDR3 has 16 residues. Germline loops: CDR1 SNHLY, CDR2 FYNNEI. V trimming: 4 bases; J trimming: 3 bases; junction bases outside the gene matches: 8. The CDR3 region is CASSGYPGTGGYEQYF. The CDR3 DNA follows: TGTGCCAGCAGTGGATATCCCGGGACAGGGGGCTACGAGCAGTACTTC.

This clonotype came up a few times. The rearrangement links TRBV6-2 or TRBV6-3 to TRBJ1-5; tentatively, D is TRBD1 (6 bases). This CDR3 region has 14 residues. The V gene's germline CDR1 is MNHEY and CDR2 SVGEGT. V gave up 7 bases and J gave up 7 bases, with 17 bases separating them. As DNA, the CDR3 is TGTGCCAGCACCGACTACAGACAGGAACAGCCCCAGCATTTT. Translated, it gives CASTDYRQEQPQHF.

This chain joins TRBV5-5 and TRBJ1-3; D unresolved. This CDR3 has 15 amino acids. V was cut by 2 bases and J by 4 bases, with 13 bases left in between. Germline V gene lookup returns CDR1 SGHKS and CDR2 YYEKEE (reference sequence). CDR3 DNA: TGTGCCAGCAGCTTTCTACGGGGTGCCGGAAACACCATATATTTT. This encodes CASSFLRGAGNTIYF.

This chain joins TRBV10-3 and TRBJ2-5; 9 nucleotides line up with TRBD1. The CDR3 consists of 15 residues. The V gene's germline CDR1 is ENHRY and CDR2 SYGVKD. Germline trimming cut 4 bases from V and 5 bases from J; bases unmatched to any gene: 8. The CDR3 DNA sequence: TGTGCCATCAGTGCCGTAGACAGGGGGAGCGAGACCCAGTACTTC. This sequence encodes CAISAVDRGSETQYF.

In this sample, this clonotype turned up many times. V usage is TRBV5-1 and J usage is TRBJ1-1; no clear D gene. The CDR3 extends over 15 amino acids. Germline V CDR1 and CDR2: SGHRS, YFSETQ. The V and J ends lost 3 bases and 0 bases respectively, with 12 bases between them. CDR3 loop: CASSSGSLMNTEAFF. Written as DNA, the CDR3 is TGCGCCAGCAGCTCCGGCAGCCTCATGAACACTGAAGCTTTCTTT.